The TCR beta chain under discussion was sequenced for a study of blood T cell repertoires in COVID-19. In the study overall: Specimens from acute and convalescent COVID-19 originated in the United States, Italy and Spain. PBMCs, B-cell-depleted T cells, or T cells were the source of the cDNA or gDNA that made up the material.

Profiled with immunoSEQ multiplex PCR; TCRdb holds only in-frame clones, not every one. The sample lists approximately 150,000 clones; 80% to 90% were seen once. Germline CDR1 MDHEN, CDR2 SYDVKM. This CDR3 region has 17 residues. V lost 6 bases to trimming and J lost 3 bases; unmatched junction nucleotides: 12. In this sample, this clone turned up once. The J gene is TRBJ2-3, the V gene TRBV28; TRBD2 matches at 10 bases. The sample was peripheral blood. The TCR originated in a woman aged 55-69 years with active COVID-19. The DNA for the CDR3 is TGTGCCAGCAGAAGGAGGGGGCTAGCGGGAGCGACAGATACGCAGTATTTT. Translation gives CASRRRGLAGATDTQYF.